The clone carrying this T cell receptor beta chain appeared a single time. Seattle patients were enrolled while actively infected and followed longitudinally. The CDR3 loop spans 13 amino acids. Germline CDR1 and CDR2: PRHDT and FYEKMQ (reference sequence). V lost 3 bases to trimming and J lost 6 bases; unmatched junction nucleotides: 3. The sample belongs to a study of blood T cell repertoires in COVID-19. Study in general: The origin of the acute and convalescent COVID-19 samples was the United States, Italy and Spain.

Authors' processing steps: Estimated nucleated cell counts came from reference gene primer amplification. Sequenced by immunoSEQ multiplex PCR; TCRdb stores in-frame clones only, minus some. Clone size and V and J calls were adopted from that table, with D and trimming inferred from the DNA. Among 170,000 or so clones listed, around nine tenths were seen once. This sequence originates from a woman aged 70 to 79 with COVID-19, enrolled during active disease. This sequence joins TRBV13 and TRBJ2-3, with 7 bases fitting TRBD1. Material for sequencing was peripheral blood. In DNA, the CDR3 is TGTGCCAGCAGCTTGGGACAGAGGGATACGCAGTATTTT. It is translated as CASSLGQRDTQYF.